This TCR beta chain is from a study of shared clonotypes between healthy human individuals. CD45RO negativity and positive selection for CCR7 defined naive CD8 cells, a population that excluded terminally differentiated effector memory CD45RA+ cells. The assay was carried out at the deep level. Libraries were prepared by immunoSEQ multiplex PCR; TCRdb keeps only in-frame clonotypes and omits some of them. The sample records roughly 2,000,000 clones, approximately 92% being singletons. The TCR sequence derives from a man aged 18 to 35 in good health. Some clones in this sample may be carry-over from other donors' samples. Material: naive CD8+ T cells from PBMCs.

CDR3 residues: CASSLQGARNEQFF. The CDR3 region has the DNA TGTGCCAGCAGCTTGCAGGGGGCGAGGAATGAGCAGTTCTTC. This chain links TRBV7-3 with TRBJ2-1, with TRBD1 identical over 8 bases. V trimming: 3 bases; J trimming: 7 bases; junction bases outside the gene matches: 5. Germline-derived CDR1 and CDR2 are SGHTA and FQGTGA. This CDR3 comprises 14 residues. Using reference TRBV7-3 and TRBJ2-1 for the parts outside the CDR3, the full variable domain is GAGVSQTPSNKVTEKGKYVELRCDPISGHTALYWYRQSLGQGPEFLIYFQGTGAADDSGLPNDRFFAVRPEGSVSTLKIQRTERGDSAVYLCASSLQGARNEQFFGPGTRLTVL.